The next 32 T cell receptor beta chains were all read from a single sample in a study of T cells in localized non-small cell lung cancer. The data were produced by immunoSEQ multiplex PCR, yet TCRdb's version contains in-frame clones alone and is incomplete. The sample shows roughly 86,000 clones, roughly 81% of them seen only once. Sequences were derived from peripheral blood, sampled before any cancer treatment. The receptors were gathered from a man between 40 and 70 years old with stage I lung adenocarcinoma.

The rearrangement joins TRBV5-1 to TRBJ2-3; TRBD2 matches at 13 bases. CDR3 length: 16 amino acids. Trimming at V came to 3 bases and at J to 4 bases, leaving 5 bases not matched to a gene. Germline values: CDR1 SGHRS, CDR2 YFSETQ. In DNA form, the CDR3 reads TGCGCCAGCAGCTCCGGACTAGCGGGAGTTGCAGATACGCAGTATTTT. Its protein product is CASSSGLAGVADTQYF.

This sequence joins TRBV2 and TRBJ1-6, with TRBD1 matching 9 bases. Trimming removed 6 bases from V and 7 bases from J; junction bases left unmatched: 10. Germline V gene data show CDR1 as SNHLY and CDR2 as FYNNEI. The CDR3 spans 16 residues. The CDR3 region has the DNA TGTGCCAGCAGAGCTTATGACAGGGGGTACAATTCACCCCTCCACTTT. It translates to CASRAYDRGYNSPLHF.

This clone turned up a few times. This sequence joins TRBV29-1 and TRBJ2-7; D not resolved. Looked up from germline, CDR1 is SQVTM and CDR2 is ANQGSEA. Trimming took off 6 bases at V and 6 bases at J, with 12 bases between the two ends. The length of the CDR3 is 11 residues. This chain's CDR3 is CSVDGLREQYF. The CDR3 DNA reads as TGCAGCGTGGACGGGCTGCGCGAGCAGTACTTC.

The chain joins TRBV19 to TRBJ2-6; D is perhaps TRBD1 (6 bases). The germline CDR1 and CDR2 sequences are LNHDA and SQIVND (reference sequence). The CDR3 extends over 17 amino acids. V lost 6 bases to trimming and J lost 0 bases, with 15 bases between them. The CDR3 DNA reads as TGTGCCAGTAGCCATGTGGGGACATTCTCTGGGGCCAACGTCCTGACTTTC. It specifies CASSHVGTFSGANVLTF.

The chain has TRBV5-1 and TRBJ2-5, with 7 bases lining up with TRBD2. This CDR3 has 17 amino acids. V shed 4 bases, J shed 5 bases, and the junction held 17 bases outside the gene matches. Germline values: CDR1 SGHRS, CDR2 YFSETQ. The DNA of the CDR3 is TGCGCCAGCAGCCAACGTACCGGGGCTAGGGAGGGGGAGACCCAGTACTTC. Residues: CASSQRTGAREGETQYF.

V is TRBV7-9 and J is TRBJ2-7, with a possible D match to TRBD1 (6 bases). The germline V gene has CDR1 SEHNR and CDR2 FQNEAQ (reference sequence). CDR3 length: 14 amino acids. The ends were cut back, 5 bases at V and 2 bases at J, with 13 bases in the middle. CDR3 amino acids: CASSKTGITYEQYF. As DNA, the CDR3 is TGTGCCAGCAGCAAGACAGGCATCACCTACGAGCAGTACTTC.

V gene TRBV6-5 combines with J gene TRBJ2-7; tentatively, D is TRBD1 (6 bases). V gave up 0 bases and J gave up 4 bases, with 13 bases separating them. The germline V gene has CDR1 MNHEY and CDR2 SVGAGI. The CDR3 runs to 15 residues. CDR3 region: CASSYSTGPYYEQYF. For the CDR3, the DNA is TGTGCCAGCAGTTACTCCACAGGGCCATATTACGAGCAGTACTTC.

V gene TRBV11-2 combines with J gene TRBJ1-5; D unclear. The CDR3 covers 15 residues. Germline V lookup: CDR1 SGHAT, CDR2 FQNNGV. Trimming cost V 2 bases and J 0 bases, with 8 bases left between them. CDR3 DNA sequence: TGTGCCAGCAGCTTAAGGGCGAATAGCAATCAGCCCCAGCATTTT. Translating it yields CASSLRANSNQPQHF. The variable domain in full, completed from reference TRBV11-2 and TRBJ1-5, reads EAGVAQSPRYKIIEKRQSVAFWCNPISGHATLYWYQQILGQGPKLLIQFQNNGVVDDSQLPKDRFSAERLKGVDSTLKIQPAKLEDSAVYLCASSLRANSNQPQHFGDGTRLSIL.

The sample holds one count of this clone. V and J are TRBV7-9 and TRBJ1-4; D unresolved. Looked up from germline, CDR1 is SEHNR and CDR2 is FQNEAQ (reference sequence). CDR3 length equals 14 residues. The ends were cut back, 1 base at V and 12 bases at J, with 15 bases in the middle. CDR3 residues: CASSLGSRGLELFF. In DNA form, the CDR3 reads TGTGCCAGCAGCTTAGGGTCCAGAGGCCTGGAACTGTTTTTT.

CDR3 protein: CASSQDYGAGHQETQYF. The DNA of the CDR3 is TGCGCCAGCAGCCAAGATTACGGTGCGGGACACCAAGAGACCCAGTACTTC. This chain uses TRBV4-1 with TRBJ2-5, with D maybe TRBD2 (6 bases). This CDR3 is 17 amino acids long. Germline-derived CDR1 and CDR2 are MGHRA and YSYEKL. The V end lost 0 bases, the J end lost 0 bases, and 14 bases lay between the germline ends.

V and J are TRBV19 and TRBJ1-1; possible D gene TRBD1, 6 bases. CDR1 LNHDA and CDR2 SQIVND come from the germline V gene (reference sequence). This CDR3 contains 12 residues. Trimming removed 4 bases from V and 3 bases from J, with 6 bases in between. CDR3 protein: CASSNRDTEAFF. Here the CDR3 DNA reads TGTGCCAGTAGTAACAGGGACACTGAAGCTTTCTTT.

This clone came up a few times. J is TRBJ2-3 and V is TRBV7-3; 7 positions agree with TRBD1. Germline trimming cut 5 bases from V and 5 bases from J; bases unmatched to any gene: 4. The CDR3 spans 13 residues. The germline gives CDR1 SGHTA, CDR2 FQGTGA. CDR3 in DNA: TGTGCCAGCAGCAGGGACAGCGGAGATACGCAGTATTTT. It yields the protein CASSRDSGDTQYF.

The chain combines TRBV6-1 with TRBJ2-5; TRBD2 agrees at 7 bases. The trim removed 6 bases at V and 5 bases at J, leaving 9 bases unmatched. Per the germline V gene, CDR1 is MNHNS and CDR2 is SASEGT. This CDR3 is built from 14 residues. This chain's CDR3 is CASRTSHMSETQYF. The CDR3, as DNA: TGTGCCAGCAGGACTAGCCACATGTCGGAGACCCAGTACTTC.

The rearrangement joins TRBV7-2 to TRBJ2-5; 8 nucleotides align to TRBD2. The CDR3 is 18 amino acids. The V gene end was trimmed by 0 bases and the J gene end by 3 bases; junction bases not matched to a gene: 12. Germline lookup yields CDR1 SGHTA and CDR2 FQGNSA. Here the CDR3 reads CASSLAPLGRGVEETQYF. The CDR3 region has the DNA TGTGCCAGCAGCTTAGCTCCCTTGGGGCGGGGGGTCGAAGAGACCCAGTACTTC.

In its sample, this clone was seen a few times. This chain connects TRBV5-1 to TRBJ2-4; D may be TRBD1 (5 bases). The ends were cut back, 0 bases at V and 7 bases at J, with 5 bases in the middle. The CDR3 consists of 12 residues. The germline CDR1 and CDR2 sequences are SGHRS and YFSETQ. The CDR3 is CASSLEGNIQYF. The CDR3 region has the DNA TGCGCCAGCAGCTTGGAGGGGAACATTCAGTACTTC.

Only a few counts were recorded for this clone. The genes are TRBV6-5 and TRBJ1-4, with D unclear. Trimming shortened V by 0 bases and J by 5 bases, and 10 bases separated the two germline ends. Germline lookup yields CDR1 MNHEY and CDR2 SVGAGI. The CDR3 sequence is 15 residues long. CDR3 sequence reads: CASSYSISINEKLFF. The CDR3 DNA follows: TGTGCCAGCAGTTACTCGATAAGCATAAATGAAAAACTGTTTTTT.

The chain carries TRBV6-6 and TRBJ2-5; TRBD1 matches at 8 bases. The end of the DNA aligns better with TRBJ2-7, so the J call may be wrong. CDR3 length: 14 residues. In germline, CDR1 is MNHNY, CDR2 SVGAGI (reference sequence). This CDR3 is CASGRTGITYEQYF. The CDR3 DNA sequence: TGTGCCAGCGGCAGGACAGGGATAACCTACGAGCAGTACTTC.

The chain links TRBV4-3 to TRBJ2-2; TRBD1 matches 11 bases. The CDR3 contains 17 residues. CDR1 is LGHNA, CDR2 YSLEER, per germline. Trimming cost V 7 bases and J 5 bases; bases outside gene matches: 12. Here the CDR3 DNA reads TGCGCCAGCACCGATAGGTGGGGACAGGGGGAGACCGGGGAGCTGTTTTTT. It is translated as CASTDRWGQGETGELFF.

The chain uses TRBV19 and TRBJ2-1; 12 positions agree with TRBD2. The J segment lost 4 bases and the V segment lost 8 bases, leaving 6 bases of the junction unmatched. In germline, CDR1 is LNHDA, CDR2 SQIVND (reference sequence). The CDR3 contains 15 residues. CDR3: CASSLAGGEYNEQFF. The CDR3, as DNA: TGTGCCAGTTCGCTAGCGGGAGGGGAGTACAATGAGCAGTTCTTC.

This chain uses TRBV11-2 with TRBJ2-7; a possible D gene is TRBD1 (5 bases). The CDR3 totals 14 residues. In germline, CDR1 is SGHAT, CDR2 FQNNGV. The ends were cut back, 1 base at V and 3 bases at J, with 10 bases in the middle. CDR3 residues: CASSLVLDNYEQYF. CDR3 bases: TGTGCCAGCAGCTTAGTCTTGGACAACTACGAGCAGTACTTC.

This chain uses TRBV7-3 with TRBJ2-7; 14 bases are a match to TRBD2. Looked up from germline, CDR1 is SGHTA and CDR2 is FQGTGA. The CDR3 runs 15 residues. The junction had 2 bases not matched to a gene; V was cut back by 3 bases and J by 4 bases. CDR3 sequence reads: CASSLTSGRGYEQYF. CDR3 bases: TGTGCCAGCAGCTTGACTAGCGGGAGGGGGTACGAGCAGTACTTC. Variable domain in full (rest from reference TRBV7-3 and TRBJ2-7): GAGVSQTPSNKVTEKGKYVELRCDPISGHTALYWYRQSLGQGPEFLIYFQGTGAADDSGLPNDRFFAVRPEGSVSTLKIQRTERGDSAVYLCASSLTSGRGYEQYFGPGTRLTVT.

This chain joins TRBV15 and TRBJ1-2, with a possible D match to TRBD1 (6 bases). The CDR3 totals 12 residues. Germline V CDR1 and CDR2: LNHNV, YYDKDF (reference sequence). The V gene lost 8 bases and the J gene lost 6 bases, with 13 bases spanning the gap. CDR3 coding DNA: TGTGCCACCCGAGGGGGAGGACATGGCTACACCTTC. Amino acids: CATRGGGHGYTF.

V is TRBV19 and J is TRBJ2-4; no firm D call. With 3 bases removed from V and 3 bases from J, the gap between germline ends came to 15 bases. The CDR3 has 16 amino acids. Per the germline V gene, CDR1 is LNHDA and CDR2 is SQIVND (reference sequence). CDR3 loop: CASSIIRATGKNIQYF. The CDR3 DNA reads TGTGCCAGTAGTATTATTAGGGCTACGGGCAAAAACATTCAGTACTTC.

Only a few counts were recorded for this clone. The V gene is TRBV5-1, the J gene TRBJ2-5; D is unresolved. The ends were cut back, 3 bases at V and 1 base at J, with 10 bases in the middle. Germline lookup yields CDR1 SGHRS and CDR2 YFSETQ. This CDR3 comprises 14 residues. The CDR3 bases are TGCGCCAGCAGCTCGGGTACATCCCAAGAGACCCAGTACTTC. This codes for CASSSGTSQETQYF.

The V gene is TRBV19, the J gene TRBJ1-2; maybe TRBD1 (5 bases). The CDR3 is made up of 14 amino acids. Germline V lookup: CDR1 LNHDA, CDR2 SQIVND (reference sequence). V lost 7 bases and J 3 bases, leaving 15 bases between the germline ends. The CDR3 DNA follows: TGTGCCAGTAAGGTGGACAATGGTTACTATGGCTACACCTTC. It yields the protein CASKVDNGYYGYTF.

The rearrangement links TRBV7-2 to TRBJ2-2; unclear D gene. The V end lost 1 base, the J end lost 5 bases, and 11 bases lay between the germline ends. Germline CDR1 and CDR2: SGHTA and FQGNSA. The CDR3 totals 15 residues. Here the CDR3 reads CASSLDRVGTGELFF. The DNA for the CDR3 is TGTGCCAGCAGCTTAGATCGGGTCGGGACCGGGGAGCTGTTTTTT.

The V gene is TRBV30, the J gene TRBJ1-1; a weak D match, TRBD1 (6 bases). The V end lost 0 bases, the J end lost 0 bases, and 8 bases lay between the germline ends. The CDR3 is 14 amino acids. Germline CDR1 GTSNPN, CDR2 SVGIG (reference sequence). The CDR3 DNA is TGTGCCTGGAGTGTGCGGGGGCTGAACACTGAAGCTTTCTTT. This translates into CAWSVRGLNTEAFF.

The V call is TRBV11-2, the J call TRBJ2-3, with D tentatively TRBD1 (5 bases). Trimming took off 0 bases at V and 8 bases at J, with 9 bases between the two ends. The CDR3 is 13 amino acids. Germline CDR1 SGHAT, CDR2 FQNNGV. The CDR3 region is CASSLDRQGTQYF. In DNA, the CDR3 is TGTGCCAGCAGCTTAGATCGTCAGGGTACGCAGTATTTT.

The V call is TRBV5-6, the J call TRBJ2-1; TRBD1 agrees at 7 bases. CDR3 length equals 15 residues. The V segment lost 4 bases and the J segment 3 bases; nucleotides outside the gene matches: 7. Germline V gene lookup returns CDR1 SGHDT and CDR2 YYEEEE. In nucleotides, the CDR3 is TGTGCCAGCAGCGGACCAAGGGACAGCTACAATGAGCAGTTCTTC. Protein: CASSGPRDSYNEQFF. The complete variable domain, with remaining parts taken from reference TRBV5-6 and TRBJ2-1, reads DAGVTQSPTHLIKTRGQQVTLRCSPKSGHDTVSWYQQALGQGPQFIFQYYEEEERQRGNFPDRFSGHQFPNYSSELNVNALLLGDSALYLCASSGPRDSYNEQFFGPGTRLTVL.

The table lists this clone with a count of one. The V call is TRBV29-1, the J call TRBJ2-5; D tentatively reads TRBD1 or TRBD2 (5 bases each). Trimming removed 5 bases at V and 2 bases at J, with 15 bases between. The length of the CDR3 is 14 residues. Germline V lookup: CDR1 SQVTM, CDR2 ANQGSEA. The CDR3 region is CSVSRGTVQETQYF. For the CDR3, the DNA is TGCAGCGTTTCCAGAGGGACCGTTCAAGAGACCCAGTACTTC.

This chain connects TRBV5-8 to TRBJ1-5; tentative D call: TRBD1 (6 bases). The ends were cut back, 3 bases at V and 0 bases at J, with 13 bases in the middle. This CDR3 is 16 amino acids long. Germline lookup yields CDR1 SGHTS and CDR2 YDEGEE. In nucleotides, the CDR3 is TGTGCCAGCAGCTCCCCCGGGGGCCCTAGCAATCAGCCCCAGCATTTT. It encodes CASSSPGGPSNQPQHF.

This clone was picked up one time. CDR3 sequence (DNA): TGTGCCAGCACCGAAGGACTCGGGTATGGCTACACCTTC. It codes for CASTEGLGYGYTF. This sequence joins TRBV28 and TRBJ1-2; D ambiguous. V lost 7 bases and J lost 5, with 14 bases in between. This CDR3 spans 13 amino acids. CDR1 and CDR2 (germline): MDHEN, SYDVKM.